The 11 T cell receptor beta chains listed next were all sequenced from one sample in a study of blood T cell repertoires in COVID-19 (dated by TCRdb to 2018 to 2021). To prepare the library, the immunoSEQ multiplex PCR assay was applied. Sourced from immuneACCESS, this table was stored by TCRdb with only in-frame sequences that have V and J called. A share of the clones is absent; for the studies checked, an unresolved V gene accounts for under half, and the remainder has no known explanation. The sample table lists about 220,000 clones, roughly 80% of them with a count of one. The ten largest clonotypes hold about 5% of the sample. The source material was peripheral blood. The receptors were sampled from a human donor in a cohort sampled during active COVID-19.

A note on this clone: Other DNA sequences within the sample encode an identical CDR3. The gene calls are TRBV28 and TRBJ1-2, with D hard to call. The V end was cut by 2 bases, the J end by 4 bases, with 8 bases between. CDR1 and CDR2 (germline): MDHEN, SYDVKM. The CDR3 is 13 residues long. The CDR3 loop is CASSLPQSYGYTF. CDR3 DNA sequence: TGTGCCAGCAGTTTACCCCAGTCCTATGGCTACACCTTC.

The chain is built from TRBV9 and TRBJ2-1, with 8 nucleotides matching TRBD2. Trimming took 4 bases from V and 2 from J; bases not matched to a gene: 8. Germline CDR1 reads SGDLS; CDR2 reads YYNGEE. This CDR3 spans 16 amino acids. CDR3 amino acids: CASSNLIAGTYNEQFF. In nucleotides, the CDR3 is TGTGCCAGCAGCAACCTTATAGCGGGAACCTACAATGAGCAGTTCTTC.

This clone was counted a few times. The chain combines TRBV7-9 with TRBJ2-1; 8 bases agree with TRBD1. The trim removed 5 bases at V and 5 bases at J, leaving 8 bases unmatched. CDR3 length equals 15 residues. From germline, CDR1 is SEHNR and CDR2 FQNEAQ (reference sequence). Here the CDR3 DNA reads TGTGCCAGCAGCCTAGGACAGGGTATAGACAATGAGCAGTTCTTC. It encodes CASSLGQGIDNEQFF. Full variable domain (outside the CDR3, taken from reference TRBV7-9 and TRBJ2-1): DTGVSQNPRHKITKRGQNVTFRCDPISEHNRLYWYRQTLGQGPEFLTYFQNEAQLEKSRLLSDRFSAERPKGSFSTLEIQRTEQGDSAMYLCASSLGQGIDNEQFFGPGTRLTVL.

The gene calls are TRBV6-5 and TRBJ1-6; the match to TRBD1 covers 11 bases. The CDR3 extends over 14 amino acids. Germline V gene lookup returns CDR1 MNHEY and CDR2 SVGAGI. Losses at the gene ends were 11 bases for V and 9 bases for J; bases not matched to a gene: 9. The CDR3 is CAQEGTGGGSPLHF. CDR3 in DNA: TGTGCCCAGGAAGGGACAGGGGGTGGTTCACCCCTCCACTTT.

This chain's CDR3 is CASSAPDRGSYNEQFF. CDR3 DNA: TGTGCCAGCAGCGCCCCGGACAGGGGTTCCTACAATGAGCAGTTCTTC. The V call is TRBV7-2, the J call TRBJ2-1; 9 bases line up with TRBD1. Germline assignment: CDR1 SGHTA and CDR2 FQGNSA. The CDR3 covers 16 residues. With 5 bases clipped from V and 1 base from J, the junction kept 6 bases outside the gene matches.

The chain joins TRBV30 to TRBJ1-2, with D possibly TRBD1 on 6 matching bases. The germline gives CDR1 GTSNPN, CDR2 SVGIG (reference sequence). The CDR3 length is 16 residues. With 0 bases removed from V and 3 bases from J, the gap between germline ends came to 17 bases. The CDR3 region has the DNA TGTGCCTGGAGTGTACCGAGACCGACAGGATACTATGGCTACACCTTC. Its translation: CAWSVPRPTGYYGYTF. The full variable domain, completed using reference TRBV30 and TRBJ1-2, is SQTIHQWPATLVQPVGSPLSLECTVEGTSNPNLYWYRQAAGRGLQLLFYSVGIGQISSEVPQNLSASRPQDRQFILSSKKLLLSDSGFYLCAWSVPRPTGYYGYTFGSGTRLTVV.

This rearrangement joins TRBV6-2 or TRBV6-3 to TRBJ1-5, with TRBD1 identical over 7 bases. J was trimmed by 2 bases and V by 6 bases; bases with no gene match: 4. CDR3 length: 14 residues. Germline loops: CDR1 MNHEY, CDR2 SVGEGT. In DNA, the CDR3 is TGTGCCAGCAGCCTAACAGGGGGCAATCAGCCCCAGCATTTT. Protein: CASSLTGGNQPQHF.

This chain uses TRBV23-1 with TRBJ1-2; D uncertain. TRBV23-1 is noted as an ORF with a role that remains uncertain. Trimming took 0 bases from V and 4 from J, leaving 9 bases between them. The CDR3 spans 14 residues. The CDR3 loop reads CASSQSQRRYGYTF. In nucleotides, the CDR3 is TGCGCCAGCAGTCAATCCCAGCGACGCTATGGCTACACCTTC.

The chain employs TRBV4-2 and TRBJ2-7; TRBD1 aligns across 9 bases. In germline, CDR1 is LGHNA, CDR2 YNFKEQ. The CDR3 has 15 residues. V trimming: 1 base; J trimming: 4 bases; junction bases outside the gene matches: 5. CDR3 nucleotide sequence: TGTGCCAGCAGCCAAGCCTCGGGACAGGGATACGAGCAGTACTTC. It specifies CASSQASGQGYEQYF.

This chain uses TRBV29-1 with TRBJ2-5, with 7 bases identical to TRBD1. V was clipped by 5 bases and J by 5 bases; unmatched bases: 8. Germline loops: CDR1 SQVTM, CDR2 ANQGSEA. CDR3 size: 13 residues. CDR3 DNA: TGCAGCGTTTCCGGACAGGCGGGCGAGACCCAGTACTTC. Translated: CSVSGQAGETQYF. Combining the CDR3 with reference TRBV29-1 and TRBJ2-5 gives the whole variable domain SAVISQKPSRDICQRGTSLTIQCQVDSQVTMMFWYRQQPGQSLTLIATANQGSEATYESGFVIDKFPISRPNLTFSTLTVSNMSPEDSSIYLCSVSGQAGETQYFGPGTRLLVL.

This clone was recorded once. The genes are TRBV20-1 and TRBJ2-7, with 10 bases aligning to TRBD2. J lost 4 bases, V lost 8 bases, and 2 bases had no gene match. CDR3 length: 11 amino acids. Germline-derived CDR1 and CDR2 are DFQATT and SNEGSKA (reference sequence). The CDR3 spells CSLAGGYEQYF. CDR3 nucleotides: TGCAGTTTAGCGGGAGGATACGAGCAGTACTTC.